The 22 T cell receptor beta chains below all came from one sample that was sequenced in a study of naive and memory T cell subsets. The beta constant-region primer was an equimolar mix of two oligonucleotides covering TRBC1 and TRBC2. TCRdb called the UMI-ligation and nested PCR reads again in MiXCR, with one record for every CDR3 protein. The table records some 85,000 distinct CDR3 sequences, around 13% of them present only once. Sequenced sample: central memory CD4+ T cells from blood. Every receptor here comes from a human donor in good health.

The chain uses TRBV3-1 and TRBJ1-2; a possible D gene is TRBD1 (5 bases). Trimming removed 1 base from V and 4 bases from J, with 10 bases in between. In germline, CDR1 is LGHDT, CDR2 YNNKEL (reference sequence). This CDR3 is built from 14 residues. This chain's CDR3 is CASSQATASYGYTF. Written as DNA, the CDR3 is TGTGCCAGCAGCCAAGCGACAGCGAGCTATGGCTACACCTTC. The variable domain in full, with the rest retrieved from reference TRBV3-1 and TRBJ1-2, is DTAVSQTPKYLVTQMGNDKSIKCEQNLGHDTMYWYKQDSKKFLKIMFSYNNKELIINETVPNRFSPKSPDKAHLNLHINSLELGDSAVYFCASSQATASYGYTFGSGTRLTVV.

Ten or more counts support this clonotype. The rearrangement joins TRBV5-5 to TRBJ1-1, with D unresolved. This CDR3 comprises 13 residues. Germline V lookup: CDR1 SGHKS, CDR2 YYEKEE (reference sequence). Trimming took off 7 bases at V and 1 base at J, with 11 bases between the two ends. CDR3 amino acids: CASVGRRNTEAFF. Here the CDR3 DNA reads TGTGCCAGCGTCGGGAGGAGGAACACTGAAGCTTTCTTT.

In its sample, this clonotype was seen many times. The chain is built from TRBV28 and TRBJ2-5, with D unclear. The CDR3 is made up of 12 amino acids. V lost 5 bases and J lost 5, with 9 bases in between. Germline V lookup: CDR1 MDHEN, CDR2 SYDVKM. Written as DNA, the CDR3 is TGTGCCAGCAGTGTGACCGATGAGACCCAGTACTTC. It encodes CASSVTDETQYF.

This clonotype has a handful of counts. The chain combines TRBV10-3 with TRBJ2-1, with D possibly matching TRBD2 (6 bases). Germline V gene sequence: CDR1 ENHRY, CDR2 SYGVKD. The V end lost 10 bases, the J end lost 3 bases, and 16 bases lay between the germline ends. The CDR3 sequence is 14 residues long. In DNA form, the CDR3 reads TGTGCCACCAACTTCGGGAGTGGCTACAATGAGCAGTTCTTC. It codes for CATNFGSGYNEQFF.

Within the sample, this clonotype is medium-sized. V usage is TRBV6-2 or TRBV6-3 and J usage is TRBJ1-6, with TRBD1 identical over 7 bases. This CDR3 contains 17 residues. J lost 8 bases, V lost 2 bases, and 12 bases had no gene match. The germline V gene has CDR1 MNHEY and CDR2 SVGEGT. The CDR3: CASSYHRQGTAYSPLHF. The CDR3 coding sequence is TGTGCCAGCAGTTACCACCGACAGGGAACGGCATATTCACCCCTCCACTTT.

The sample holds many counts of this clonotype. The germline gene is not matched at one end of the junction; a read error may be the cause. The rearrangement links TRBV29-1 to TRBJ2-6, with a weak D call TRBD2 (5 bases). The CDR3 sequence is 14 residues long. Germline assignment: CDR1 SQVTM and CDR2 ANQGSEA. CDR3 nucleotide sequence: TGCAGCGCTGAAACGGGGTCTGGGGCCAACGTCCTGACTTTC. Translation: CSAETGSGANVLTF.

This clonotype was counted at least ten times. J is TRBJ2-3 and V is TRBV29-1; the D is unclear. Trimming took 4 bases from V and 3 from J, leaving 14 bases between them. Germline-derived CDR1 and CDR2 are SQVTM and ANQGSEA. The CDR3 length is 14 residues. CDR3: CSVAPEKSTDTQYF. CDR3 nucleotide sequence: TGCAGCGTTGCCCCGGAGAAGAGTACAGATACGCAGTATTTT.

This clonotype was observed a few times. The chain combines TRBV6-5 with TRBJ1-1, with TRBD1 matching over 8 bases. Germline CDR1 reads MNHEY; CDR2 reads SVGAGI. The CDR3 loop spans 15 amino acids. The junction had 9 bases not matched to a gene; V was cut back by 6 bases and J by 3 bases. CDR3 coding DNA: TGTGCCAGCAGAAGATTGGACAGGGAGGACACTGAAGCTTTCTTT. Its protein product is CASRRLDREDTEAFF.

V usage is TRBV6-6 and J usage is TRBJ1-1; D is possibly TRBD1 (5 bases). This CDR3 contains 13 residues. Germline assignment: CDR1 MNHNY and CDR2 SVGAGI (reference sequence). The V gene lost 4 bases and the J gene lost 1 base, with 7 bases spanning the gap. DNA for the CDR3: TGTGCCAGCAGTTCTACAGGGAACACTGAAGCTTTCTTT. It codes for CASSSTGNTEAFF.

This clonotype has only one observation. The V call is TRBV5-4, the J call TRBJ2-1; D possibly corresponds to TRBD1 (5 bases). CDR3 size: 15 residues. Germline values: CDR1 SGHNT, CDR2 YYREEE (reference sequence). V gave up 0 bases and J gave up 6 bases, with 13 bases separating them. The CDR3 nucleotides read TGTGCCAGCAGCTTGGCCGGACACGGGCCCAATGAGCAGTTCTTC. It yields the protein CASSLAGHGPNEQFF.

The V gene is TRBV11-2, the J gene TRBJ2-7, with 7 positions matching TRBD2. In germline, CDR1 is SGHAT, CDR2 FQNNGV. With 5 bases clipped from V and 4 bases from J, the junction kept 8 bases outside the gene matches. This CDR3 contains 14 residues. CDR3 in DNA: TGTGCCAGCAGCCCATCTAGCGGCATTTACGAGCAGTACTTC. Translated: CASSPSSGIYEQYF.

The sample holds a few counts of this clonotype. The J gene is TRBJ2-3, the V gene TRBV7-2; 7 bases match TRBD1. This CDR3 contains 15 residues. Germline CDR1 and CDR2: SGHTA and FQGNSA. V trimming: 0 bases; J trimming: 2 bases; junction bases outside the gene matches: 2. In DNA form, the CDR3 reads TGTGCCAGCAGCTTAGCAGGGGGCCCCACAGATACGCAGTATTTT. Translation: CASSLAGGPTDTQYF.

This clonotype was observed many times. The gene calls are TRBV4-1 and TRBJ2-1; D remains unclear. The CDR3 runs 14 residues. V lost 6 bases, J lost 6 bases, and 15 bases lay in between. The V gene's germline CDR1 is MGHRA and CDR2 YSYEKL. The CDR3: CASSLSDDTNEQFF. CDR3 nucleotide sequence: TGCGCCAGCAGTCTCTCCGACGATACCAATGAGCAGTTCTTC.

This clonotype was counted ten times or more. The CDR3 DNA reads TGCAGTGCTGGGGACAGGGCAAGCTACACCTTC. This sequence encodes CSAGDRASYTF. The chain is built from TRBV20-1 and TRBJ1-2, with TRBD1 identical over 9 bases. J was trimmed by 9 bases and V by 5 bases; bases with no gene match: 4. CDR3 length: 11 residues. The germline CDR1 and CDR2 sequences are DFQATT and SNEGSKA (reference sequence).

There are many counts of this clonotype. This chain joins TRBV12-3 or TRBV12-4 and TRBJ2-3; D gene uncertain. The CDR3 is 15 residues long. The V gene lost 1 base and the J gene lost 7 bases, with 15 bases spanning the gap. The CDR3 nucleotides read TGTGCCAGCAGTTTAGGTCGGGCTCAAACCTATACGCAGTATTTT. Encoded protein: CASSLGRAQTYTQYF.

This clonotype has at least ten counts. The CDR3 reads CASSLGRSYNEQFF. Here the CDR3 DNA reads TGTGCCAGCAGCTTGGGGCGCAGCTACAATGAGCAGTTCTTC. This chain connects TRBV7-2 to TRBJ2-1; D is possibly TRBD1 (5 bases). Trimming cost V 3 bases and J 3 bases, with 9 bases left between them. Looked up from germline, CDR1 is SGHTA and CDR2 is FQGNSA. The CDR3 loop spans 14 amino acids.

V gene TRBV10-3 combines with J gene TRBJ2-3, with TRBD2 as a possible D gene (6 bases). Germline V gives CDR1 ENHRY, CDR2 SYGVKD. Trimming stripped 11 bases from V and 4 bases from J, with 16 bases between. CDR3 length: 13 residues. As DNA, the CDR3 is TGTGCCGCCGAGAGAAGACTAGCAGATACGCAGTATTTT. This translates into CAAERRLADTQYF.

The chain recombines TRBV4-1 with TRBJ2-2, with a possible D match to TRBD2 (6 bases). Looked up from germline, CDR1 is MGHRA and CDR2 is YSYEKL. The CDR3 has 16 residues. V lost 1 base to trimming and J lost 5 bases, with 14 bases between them. The DNA of the CDR3 is TGCGCCAGCAGCCAAGGGGTCGGGAGAGGTACCGGGGAGCTGTTTTTT. Translated: CASSQGVGRGTGELFF.

Ten or more counts support this clonotype. The V call is TRBV5-1, the J call TRBJ2-5; D gene ambiguous. The CDR3 runs 15 residues. Trimming left V 0 bases short and J 4 bases short, with 13 bases between. The germline V gene has CDR1 SGHRS and CDR2 YFSETQ. DNA for the CDR3: TGCGCCAGCAGCTTGGAAGGTGGACGATCAGAGACCCAGTACTTC. Its translation: CASSLEGGRSETQYF.

The chain carries TRBV12-3 or TRBV12-4 and TRBJ2-1, with TRBD1 identical over 10 bases. CDR3 length: 15 residues. J gave up 10 bases and V 3 bases, and 9 bases lay outside the gene matches. The CDR3: CASSFSGQGLQEQFF. The CDR3 DNA reads TGTGCCAGCAGTTTCTCGGGACAGGGGCTCCAGGAGCAGTTCTTC.

There are a few counts of this clonotype. V usage is TRBV5-1 and J usage is TRBJ1-5; the D gene is possibly TRBD1 (5 bases). The CDR3 consists of 14 residues. CDR1 and CDR2 (germline): SGHRS, YFSETQ. V lost 0 bases and J 3 bases, leaving 7 bases between the germline ends. DNA for the CDR3: TGCGCCAGCAGCTTGGAGGGGATCAATCAGCCCCAGCATTTT. Protein: CASSLEGINQPQHF. Looking up the rest from reference TRBV5-1 and TRBJ1-5 gives the full variable domain: KAGVTQTPRYLIKTRGQQVTLSCSPISGHRSVSWYQQTPGQGLQFLFEYFSETQRNKGNFPGRFSGRQFSNSRSEMNVSTLELGDSALYLCASSLEGINQPQHFGDGTRLSIL.

This chain joins TRBV5-1 and TRBJ2-2; no definite D call. Germline V gene sequence: CDR1 SGHRS, CDR2 YFSETQ. This CDR3 has 14 residues. Trimming pared 4 bases from V and 2 bases from J, leaving 9 bases between. The CDR3 DNA reads TGCGCCAGCAGCCCGTGGGAAAACACCGGGGAGCTGTTTTTT. Translating it yields CASSPWENTGELFF.